These T cell receptor beta chains were read from a single sample in a study of T cell responses to AZD1222 COVID-19 vaccine. This table comes from immunoSEQ multiplex PCR, and its TCRdb copy is limited to in-frame clones, with some not included. The table has 90,000 to 150,000 clones, more than 75% seen once. The sequencing here drew on peripheral blood, taken on day 0 of AZD1222 vaccination. These receptor sequences come from an adult in good health. The CDR3 runs from the conserved cysteine through the conserved F or W. The D gene is left open where the match is weak. Not every row has a clone size; where given, it reads once, few, many or a size class.

d_gene | j_gene | len | abundance | v_gene | CDR3nt | CDR3aa
. | TRBJ2-1 | 13 | . | TRBV5-4 | TGTGCCAGCCACCGGGATCCGCAGAATGAGCAGTTCTTC | CASHRDPQNEQFF
. | TRBJ1-6 | 13 | . | TRBV2 | TGTGCCAGCATCGGAGTTCAAAATTCACCCCTCCACTTT | CASIGVQNSPLHF
. | TRBJ2-7 | 14 | . | TRBV6-1 | TGTGCCAGCAGTGAAGGTTGGGGGCGGTACGAGCAGTACTTC | CASSEGWGRYEQYF
TRBD2 | TRBJ2-5 | 15 | . | TRBV18 | TGTGCCAGCTCTCTGACCGGGACTAACAAAGAGACCCAGTACTTC | CASSLTGTNKETQYF
. | TRBJ2-7 | 13 | . | TRBV10-3 | TGTGCCATCAGTGACAGGGAAAACTACGAGCAGTACTTC | CAISDRENYEQYF
TRBD2 | TRBJ2-1 | 13 | . | TRBV5-1 | TGCGCCAGCAGCCCCGGGAGGGACAATGAGCAGTTCTTC | CASSPGRDNEQFF
TRBD2 | TRBJ2-5 | 16 | . | TRBV6-2/TRBV6-3 | TGTGCCAGCAGTTACGCGGCTAGCGGGGGCGGGGAGACCCAGTACTTC | CASSYAASGGGETQYF
TRBD2 | TRBJ2-3 | 16 | . | TRBV3-1/TRBV3-2 | TGTGCCAGCAGCCAAGATTTGGCGGGGGGCACAGATACGCAGTATTTT | CASSQDLAGGTDTQYF
. | TRBJ2-7 | 14 | . | TRBV25-1 | TGTGCCAGCAGTAAAAGGTCGGGGGCCTACGAGCAGTACTTC | CASSKRSGAYEQYF
TRBD2 | TRBJ2-7 | 14 | . | TRBV7-3 | TGTGCCAGCAGCCCGGGACTAGGTTTTGGCGAGCAGTACTTC | CASSPGLGFGEQYF
TRBD1 | TRBJ1-3 | 17 | . | TRBV7-2 | TGTGCCAGCAGCCCCCAGGGACAGCTTCGCTCTGGAAACACCATATATTTT | CASSPQGQLRSGNTIYF
. | TRBJ2-1 | 13 | . | TRBV12-3/TRBV12-4 | TGTGCCAGCAGTTGGGCTAGCAGAGGGGAGCAGTTCTTC | CASSWASRGEQFF
TRBD2 | TRBJ2-2 | 14 | . | TRBV28 | TGTGCCAGCAGTTTTACTAGCGGGGCCGGGGAGCTGTTTTTT | CASSFTSGAGELFF
. | TRBJ1-1 | 14 | once | TRBV5-6 | TGTGCCAGCAGCTTGTCGCCGATGAACACTGAAGCTTTCTTT | CASSLSPMNTEAFF
. | TRBJ1-1 | 16 | . | TRBV21-1 | TGTGCCAGCAGCAAAGAGCGAGGGGGCTCGAACACTGAAGCTTTCTTT | CASSKERGGSNTEAFF
. | TRBJ2-1 | 16 | . | TRBV27 | TGTGCCAGCACCTTCGGGGCAGGAGTATCCTACAATGAGCAGTTCTTC | CASTFGAGVSYNEQFF
. | TRBJ2-6 | 16 | . | TRBV5-1 | TGCGCCAGCAGCTTACAGGGACTCTCTGGGGCCAACGTCCTGACTTTC | CASSLQGLSGANVLTF
TRBD2 | TRBJ2-1 | 14 | . | TRBV7-3 | TGTGCCAGCAGCTCCCCGGGACTAGCAAATGAGCAGTTCTTC | CASSSPGLANEQFF
TRBD1 | TRBJ2-7 | 16 | . | TRBV28 | TGTGCCAGCAGTTCCCGGACAGGGAAGGGGGAGTACGAGCAGTACTTC | CASSSRTGKGEYEQYF
. | TRBJ2-3 | 14 | . | TRBV9 | TGTGCCAGCAGCGCACAAGTCAGGGGAGATACGCAGTATTTT | CASSAQVRGDTQYF
TRBD1 | TRBJ2-1 | 14 | once | TRBV27 | TGTGCCAGCAGCGGACAGGGGCCCCCCAATGAGCAGTTCTTC | CASSGQGPPNEQFF
TRBD2 | TRBJ2-3 | 22 | . | TRBV7-8 | TGTGCCAGCAGCTCCCCCCGAGGGAGGGGAGGCCCTTGGGGCCTCGGCACAGATACGCAGTATTTT | CASSSPRGRGGPWGLGTDTQYF
. | TRBJ1-6 | 14 | once | TRBV7-2 | TGTGCCAGCAGCCTGAGAGGTGTCGATTCACCCCTCCACTTT | CASSLRGVDSPLHF
TRBD1 | TRBJ1-1 | 12 | . | TRBV5-1 | TGCGCCACCGCCGGGACAGGGGAGACTGCTTTCTTT | CATAGTGETAFF
TRBD2 | TRBJ2-5 | 15 | . | TRBV10-1 | TGCGCCAGCAGCGCACTGACTAGCGACAGGGAGACCCAGTACTTC | CASSALTSDRETQYF
. | TRBJ1-2 | 17 | few | TRBV10-3 | TGTGCCATCAGTGAGTCCATTTTCCCCAGGACAAACTATGGCTACACCTTC | CAISESIFPRTNYGYTF
TRBD2 | TRBJ2-5 | 19 | . | TRBV4-3 | TGCGCCAGCAGCCAAGATTTGGCTAGCGGGAGAGCGGGAGGTGAGACCCAGTACTTC | CASSQDLASGRAGGETQYF
. | TRBJ2-6 | 15 | . | TRBV18 | TGTGCCAGCTCCCCCCAATCGTCTGGGGCCAACGTCCTGACTTTC | CASSPQSSGANVLTF
. | TRBJ2-1 | 15 | . | TRBV2 | TGTGCCAGCAGTGAAGAGGCTAGCGCCTACAATGAGCAGTTCTTC | CASSEEASAYNEQFF
TRBD1 | TRBJ1-2 | 13 | . | TRBV27 | TGTGCCAGCAGTAAGACAGGGGTGGCTGGCTACACCTTC | CASSKTGVAGYTF
. | TRBJ2-5 | 13 | . | TRBV10-2 | TGCGCCAGCAGTCCGTCATACTTAGAGACCCAGTACTTC | CASSPSYLETQYF
. | TRBJ1-1 | 14 | . | TRBV10-3 | TGTGCCATCAGTGAGTTAGAGCGGAACACTGAAGCTTTCTTT | CAISELERNTEAFF
. | TRBJ2-3 | 14 | . | TRBV29-1 | TGCAGCGTTGAAAGGGCAGGGGGGATAGATACGCAGTATTTT | CSVERAGGIDTQYF
. | TRBJ2-5 | 13 | few | TRBV9 | TGTGCCAGCAGCGTAGCCCGTACGGAGACCCAGTACTTC | CASSVARTETQYF
. | TRBJ1-3 | 14 | . | TRBV6-5 | TGTGCCAGCAGTCCTCCAGGGACGGGAAACACCATATATTTT | CASSPPGTGNTIYF
. | TRBJ1-5 | 15 | . | TRBV5-5 | TGTGCCAGCAGCTTTAGTCAGAGTAGCAATCAGCCCCAGCATTTT | CASSFSQSSNQPQHF
TRBD2 | TRBJ2-7 | 15 | . | TRBV7-2 | TGTGCCAGCAGCTTCCCCACTAGCGGGAACGACGAGCAGTACTTC | CASSFPTSGNDEQYF
. | TRBJ2-7 | 14 | . | TRBV7-2 | TGTGCCAGCAGCTTAGGGACAGAAGCCTACGAGCAGTACTTC | CASSLGTEAYEQYF
TRBD2 | TRBJ2-5 | 16 | . | TRBV5-1 | TGCGCCAGCAGTCCTTTGACTAGCGGGTTCCAAGAGACCCAGTACTTC | CASSPLTSGFQETQYF
. | TRBJ2-1 | 16 | . | TRBV10-1 | TGCGCCAGCAGTGCCCAATGGCAGGGAGGATCCAATGAGCAGTTCTTC | CASSAQWQGGSNEQFF
TRBD2 | TRBJ2-7 | 16 | . | TRBV7-2 | TGTGCCAGCAGCCGCTCCGCTAGCGGGAGAACATACGAGCAGTACTTC | CASSRSASGRTYEQYF
. | TRBJ2-2 | 17 | . | TRBV27 | TGTGCCAGCAGTTCCCCCTTTTCCGGCAAGAACACCGGGGAGCTGTTTTTT | CASSSPFSGKNTGELFF
TRBD1 | TRBJ1-6 | 15 | once | TRBV7-9 | TGTGCCAGCAGCTCGACAGGGTTAGGGAATTCACCCCTCCACTTT | CASSSTGLGNSPLHF
. | TRBJ2-6 | 18 | . | TRBV30 | TGTGCCTGGCTTCGGACTGCCTACTCCTTCTCTGGGGCCAACGTCCTGACTTTC | CAWLRTAYSFSGANVLTF
. | TRBJ2-5 | 13 | . | TRBV3-1/TRBV3-2 | TGTGCCAGCAGCCAAGACAGGGCAGAGACCCAGTACTTC | CASSQDRAETQYF
TRBD2 | TRBJ2-3 | 15 | . | TRBV6-2/TRBV6-3 | TGTGCCAGCAGTGGATCAGCGGGAGAGACAGATACGCAGTATTTT | CASSGSAGETDTQYF
. | TRBJ2-5 | 14 | . | TRBV24-1 | TGTGCCACCAGTGATACTGGGTACCAAGAGACCCAGTACTTC | CATSDTGYQETQYF
TRBD1 | TRBJ1-6 | 15 | once | TRBV27 | TGTGCCAGCAGCTCTACCTGGACAGGGTATTCACCCCTCCACTTT | CASSSTWTGYSPLHF
. | TRBJ1-3 | 15 | . | TRBV15 | TGTGCCACCAGCAGAGATAGGACGGCTGGAAACACCATATATTTT | CATSRDRTAGNTIYF
. | TRBJ1-2 | 14 | . | TRBV25-1 | TGTGCCAGCAGTGAATATTGGCAGGGCTATGGCTACACCTTC | CASSEYWQGYGYTF
. | TRBJ1-3 | 17 | . | TRBV10-3 | TGTGCCATCAGTGAGTCTTATCCGGGAGCGGGAGGAAACACCATATATTTT | CAISESYPGAGGNTIYF
. | TRBJ1-4 | 16 | . | TRBV18 | TGTGCCAGCTCACCACAGGAGGGCAGACAAAATGAAAAACTGTTTTTT | CASSPQEGRQNEKLFF
. | TRBJ1-2 | 15 | . | TRBV6-6 | TGTGCCAGCAGTTCATCAGGAGGAATCTTCTATGGCTACACCTTC | CASSSSGGIFYGYTF
TRBD1 | TRBJ2-7 | 14 | . | TRBV4-2 | TGTGCCAGCAGCCGGGACAGGGGAACCTACGAGCAGTACTTC | CASSRDRGTYEQYF
. | TRBJ2-2 | 16 | . | TRBV2 | TGTGCCAGCAGTCCTCCGAGGTCCGCGAACACCGGGGAGCTGTTTTTT | CASSPPRSANTGELFF
. | TRBJ1-2 | 13 | . | TRBV28 | TGTGCCAGCAGGAAACCACGGAACTATGGCTACACCTTC | CASRKPRNYGYTF
TRBD2 | TRBJ2-2 | 18 | . | TRBV6-1 | TGTGCCAGCAGTGAAGTAGCGGGGGGGCTTAGGGGCACCGGGGAGCTGTTTTTT | CASSEVAGGLRGTGELFF
. | TRBJ2-7 | 15 | . | TRBV4-1 | TGCGCCAGCAGCCAATGGGGGGACAGTTTCTTGGAGCAGTACTTC | CASSQWGDSFLEQYF